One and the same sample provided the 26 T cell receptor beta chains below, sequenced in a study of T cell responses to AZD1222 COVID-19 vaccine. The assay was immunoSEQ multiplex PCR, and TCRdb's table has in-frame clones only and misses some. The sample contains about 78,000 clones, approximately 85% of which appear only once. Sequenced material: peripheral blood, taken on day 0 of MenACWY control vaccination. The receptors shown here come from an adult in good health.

CDR3 in amino acids: CAISEARDNSPLHF. CDR3 in DNA: TGTGCCATCAGTGAGGCCAGGGATAATTCACCCCTCCACTTT. This sequence joins TRBV10-3 and TRBJ1-6, with D possibly TRBD1 on 5 matching bases. V dropped 2 bases and J dropped 5 bases, with 7 bases sitting between them. The germline gives CDR1 ENHRY, CDR2 SYGVKD. This CDR3 contains 14 residues.

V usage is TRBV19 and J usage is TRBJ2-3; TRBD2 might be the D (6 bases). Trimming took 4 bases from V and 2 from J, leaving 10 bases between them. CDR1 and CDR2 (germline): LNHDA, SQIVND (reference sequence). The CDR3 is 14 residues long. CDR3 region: CASSRLGFTDTQYF. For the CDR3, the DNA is TGTGCCAGTAGTAGACTAGGGTTCACAGATACGCAGTATTTT. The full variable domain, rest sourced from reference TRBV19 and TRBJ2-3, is DGGITQSPKYLFRKEGQNVTLSCEQNLNHDAMYWYRQDPGQGLRLIYYSQIVNDFQKGDIAEGYSVSREKKESFPLTVTSAQKNPTAFYLCASSRLGFTDTQYFGPGTRLTVL.

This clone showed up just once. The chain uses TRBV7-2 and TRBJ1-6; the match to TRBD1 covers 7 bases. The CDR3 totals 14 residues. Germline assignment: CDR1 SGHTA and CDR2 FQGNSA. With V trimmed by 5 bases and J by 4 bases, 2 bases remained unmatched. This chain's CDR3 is CASSPTGYNSPLHF. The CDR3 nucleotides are TGTGCCAGCAGCCCGACAGGGTATAATTCACCCCTCCACTTT. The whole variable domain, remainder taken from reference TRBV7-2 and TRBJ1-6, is GAGVSQSPSNKVTEKGKDVELRCDPISGHTALYWYRQSLGQGLEFLIYFQGNSAPDKSGLPSDRFSAERTGGSVSTLTIQRTQQEDSAVYLCASSPTGYNSPLHFGNGTRLTVT.

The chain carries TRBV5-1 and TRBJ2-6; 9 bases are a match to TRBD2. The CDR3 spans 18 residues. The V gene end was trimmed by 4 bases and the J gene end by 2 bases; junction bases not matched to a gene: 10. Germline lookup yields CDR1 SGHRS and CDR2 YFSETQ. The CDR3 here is CASSPRASGEAGANVLTF. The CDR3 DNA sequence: TGCGCCAGCAGCCCCCGGGCTAGCGGGGAAGCTGGGGCCAACGTCCTGACTTTC.

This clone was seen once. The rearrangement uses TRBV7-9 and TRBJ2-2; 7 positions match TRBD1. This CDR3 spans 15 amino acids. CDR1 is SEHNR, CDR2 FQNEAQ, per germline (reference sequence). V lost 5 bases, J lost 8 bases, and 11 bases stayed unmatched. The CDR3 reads CASSGNRGPGGELFF. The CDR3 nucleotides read TGTGCCAGCAGCGGGAACAGGGGACCTGGAGGGGAGCTGTTTTTT.

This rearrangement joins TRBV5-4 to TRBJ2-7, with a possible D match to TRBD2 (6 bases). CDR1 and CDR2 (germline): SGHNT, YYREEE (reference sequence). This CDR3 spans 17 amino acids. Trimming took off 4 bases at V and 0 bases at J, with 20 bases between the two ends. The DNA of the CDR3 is TGTGCCAGCAGCCCCGGGGGATGGGGGGTAACCTCCTACGAGCAGTACTTC. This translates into CASSPGGWGVTSYEQYF.

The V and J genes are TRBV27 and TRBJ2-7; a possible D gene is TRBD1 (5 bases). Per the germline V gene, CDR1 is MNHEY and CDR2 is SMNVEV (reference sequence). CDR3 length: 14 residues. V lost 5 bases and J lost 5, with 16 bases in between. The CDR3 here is CASSRRQTHHEQYF. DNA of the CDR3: TGTGCCAGCAGTAGACGACAGACCCACCACGAGCAGTACTTC.

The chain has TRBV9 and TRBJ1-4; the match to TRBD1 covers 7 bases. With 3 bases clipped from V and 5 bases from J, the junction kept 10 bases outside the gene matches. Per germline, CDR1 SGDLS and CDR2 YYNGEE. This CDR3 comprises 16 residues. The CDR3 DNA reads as TGTGCCAGCAGCGCGACGGGACAGACTATAAATGAAAAACTGTTTTTT. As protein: CASSATGQTINEKLFF.

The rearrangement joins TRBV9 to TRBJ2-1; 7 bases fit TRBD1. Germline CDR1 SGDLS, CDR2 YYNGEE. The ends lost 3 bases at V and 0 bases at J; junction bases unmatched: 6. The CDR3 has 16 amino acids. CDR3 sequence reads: CASSAATGPSYNEQFF. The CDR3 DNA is TGTGCCAGCAGCGCAGCGACAGGGCCCTCCTACAATGAGCAGTTCTTC.

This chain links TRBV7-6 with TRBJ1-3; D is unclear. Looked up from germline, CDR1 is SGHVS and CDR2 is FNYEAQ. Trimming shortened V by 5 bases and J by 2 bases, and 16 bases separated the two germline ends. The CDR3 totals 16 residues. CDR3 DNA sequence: TGTGCCAGCAGCACCGGACCCCCAGGTACTGGAAACACCATATATTTT. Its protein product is CASSTGPPGTGNTIYF.

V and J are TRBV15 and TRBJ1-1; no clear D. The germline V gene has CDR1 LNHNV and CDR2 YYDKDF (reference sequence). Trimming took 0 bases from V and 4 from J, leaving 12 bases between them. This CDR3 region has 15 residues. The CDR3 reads CATSRDLRESTEAFF. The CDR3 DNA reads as TGTGCCACCAGCAGAGATCTGAGGGAGAGCACTGAAGCTTTCTTT.

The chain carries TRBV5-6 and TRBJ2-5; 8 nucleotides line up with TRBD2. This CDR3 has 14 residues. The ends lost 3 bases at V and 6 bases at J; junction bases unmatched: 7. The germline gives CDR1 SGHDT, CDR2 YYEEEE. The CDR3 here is CASSYTGGAKTQYF. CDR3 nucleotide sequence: TGTGCCAGCAGCTACACCGGGGGGGCGAAGACCCAGTACTTC.

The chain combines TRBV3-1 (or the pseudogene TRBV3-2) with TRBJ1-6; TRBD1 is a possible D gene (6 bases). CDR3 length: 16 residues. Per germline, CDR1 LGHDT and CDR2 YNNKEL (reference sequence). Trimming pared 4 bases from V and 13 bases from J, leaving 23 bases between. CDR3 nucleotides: TGTGCCAGCAGCCCTCGGGCAGGGGACACTCAGTCGCCCCTCCACTTT. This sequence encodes CASSPRAGDTQSPLHF.

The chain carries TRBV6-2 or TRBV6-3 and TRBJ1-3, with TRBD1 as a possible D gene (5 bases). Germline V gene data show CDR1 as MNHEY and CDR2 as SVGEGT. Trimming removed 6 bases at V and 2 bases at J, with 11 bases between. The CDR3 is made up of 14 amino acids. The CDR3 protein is CASSHDRAGNTIYF. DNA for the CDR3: TGTGCCAGCAGCCACGACAGAGCTGGAAACACCATATATTTT.

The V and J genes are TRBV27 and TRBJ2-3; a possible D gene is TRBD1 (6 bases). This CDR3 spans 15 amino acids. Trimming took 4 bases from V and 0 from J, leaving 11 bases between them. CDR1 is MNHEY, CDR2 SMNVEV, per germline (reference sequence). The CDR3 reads CASSSPGASTDTQYF. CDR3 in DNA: TGTGCCAGCAGTTCTCCAGGGGCTAGCACAGATACGCAGTATTTT.

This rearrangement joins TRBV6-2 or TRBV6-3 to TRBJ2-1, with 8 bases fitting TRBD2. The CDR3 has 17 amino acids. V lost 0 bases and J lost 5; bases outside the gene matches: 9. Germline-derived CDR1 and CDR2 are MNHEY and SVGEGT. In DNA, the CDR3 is TGTGCCAGCAGTTACTCGAAACTAGCGGTTGGGAACAATGAGCAGTTCTTC. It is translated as CASSYSKLAVGNNEQFF.

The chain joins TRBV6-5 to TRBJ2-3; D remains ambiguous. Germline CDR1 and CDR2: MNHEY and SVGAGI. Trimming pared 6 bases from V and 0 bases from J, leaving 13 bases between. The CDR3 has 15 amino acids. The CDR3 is CASRETASSTDTQYF. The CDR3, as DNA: TGTGCCAGCAGGGAGACTGCTTCTAGCACAGATACGCAGTATTTT.

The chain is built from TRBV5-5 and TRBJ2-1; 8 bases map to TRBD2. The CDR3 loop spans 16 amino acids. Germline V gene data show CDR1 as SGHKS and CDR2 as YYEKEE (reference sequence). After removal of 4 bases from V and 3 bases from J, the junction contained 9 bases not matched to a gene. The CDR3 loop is CASSAAYAGGYNEQFF. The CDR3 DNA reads TGTGCCAGCAGCGCTGCTTATGCGGGGGGCTACAATGAGCAGTTCTTC.

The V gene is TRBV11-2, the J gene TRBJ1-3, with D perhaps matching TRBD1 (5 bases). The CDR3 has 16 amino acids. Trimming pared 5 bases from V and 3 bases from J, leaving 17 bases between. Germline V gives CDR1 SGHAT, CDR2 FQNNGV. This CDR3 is CASSPREGLYGNTIYF. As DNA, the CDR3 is TGTGCCAGCAGCCCCCGGGAGGGGCTATATGGAAACACCATATATTTT.

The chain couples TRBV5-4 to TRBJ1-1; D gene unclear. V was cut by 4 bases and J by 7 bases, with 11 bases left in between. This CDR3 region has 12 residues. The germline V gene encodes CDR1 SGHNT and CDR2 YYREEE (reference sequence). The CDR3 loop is CASSPYLGEAFF. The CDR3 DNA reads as TGTGCCAGCAGCCCATACCTAGGTGAAGCTTTCTTT.

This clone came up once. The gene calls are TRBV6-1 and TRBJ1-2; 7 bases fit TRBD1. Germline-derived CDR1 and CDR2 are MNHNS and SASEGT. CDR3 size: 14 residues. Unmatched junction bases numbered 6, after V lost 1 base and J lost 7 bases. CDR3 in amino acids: CASSEDRGGGGYTF. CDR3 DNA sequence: TGTGCCAGCAGTGAAGATCGAGGGGGCGGTGGCTACACCTTC.

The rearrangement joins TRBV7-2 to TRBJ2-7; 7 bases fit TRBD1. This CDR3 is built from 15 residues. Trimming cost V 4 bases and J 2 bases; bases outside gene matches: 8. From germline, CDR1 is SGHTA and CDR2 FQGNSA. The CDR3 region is CASSWGQSLTYEQYF. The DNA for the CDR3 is TGTGCCAGCAGCTGGGGACAGTCCCTTACCTACGAGCAGTACTTC.

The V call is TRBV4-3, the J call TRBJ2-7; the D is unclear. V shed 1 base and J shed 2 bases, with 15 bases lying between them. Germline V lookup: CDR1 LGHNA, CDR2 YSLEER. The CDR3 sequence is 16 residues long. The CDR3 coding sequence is TGCGCCAGCAGCCAAGCATTTGGTAGTATAACCTACGAGCAGTACTTC. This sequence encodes CASSQAFGSITYEQYF.

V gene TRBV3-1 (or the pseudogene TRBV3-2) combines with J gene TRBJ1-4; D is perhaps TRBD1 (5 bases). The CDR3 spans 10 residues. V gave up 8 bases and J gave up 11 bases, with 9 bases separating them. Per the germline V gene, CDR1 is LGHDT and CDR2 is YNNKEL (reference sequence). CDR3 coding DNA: TGTGCCAGCGGGGGGGAGAAACTGTTTTTT. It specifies CASGGEKLFF.

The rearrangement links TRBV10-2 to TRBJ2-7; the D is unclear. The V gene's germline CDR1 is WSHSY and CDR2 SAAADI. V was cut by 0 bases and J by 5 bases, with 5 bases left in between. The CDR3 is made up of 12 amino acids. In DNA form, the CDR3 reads TGCGCCAGCAGTGAGTCGAACCACGAGCAGTACTTC. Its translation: CASSESNHEQYF.

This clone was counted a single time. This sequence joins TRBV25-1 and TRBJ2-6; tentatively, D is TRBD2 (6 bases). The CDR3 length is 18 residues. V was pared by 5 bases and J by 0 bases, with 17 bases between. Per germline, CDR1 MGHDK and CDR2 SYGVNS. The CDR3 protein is CASSPASGLLSGANVLTF. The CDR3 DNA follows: TGTGCCAGCAGTCCCGCCTCGGGACTGCTCTCTGGGGCCAACGTCCTGACTTTC.